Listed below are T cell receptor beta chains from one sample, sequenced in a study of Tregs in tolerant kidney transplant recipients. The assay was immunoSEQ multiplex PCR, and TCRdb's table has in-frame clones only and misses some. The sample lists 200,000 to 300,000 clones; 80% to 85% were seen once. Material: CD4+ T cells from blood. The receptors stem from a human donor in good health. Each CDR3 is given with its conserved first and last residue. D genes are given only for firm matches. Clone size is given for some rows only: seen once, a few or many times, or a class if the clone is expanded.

cdr3_nt: TGTGCCAGCAGATCTAGCGGAGCGAACACCGGGGAGCTGTTTTTT; cdr3_aa: CASRSSGANTGELFF; d_call: TRBD2; v_call: TRBV6-5; j_call: TRBJ2-2; clone_size: -
cdr3_nt: TGTGCCAGCAGCTTCGACCGAGCGGGGGATCAGCCCCAGCATTTT; cdr3_aa: CASSFDRAGDQPQHF; d_call: -; v_call: TRBV7-9; j_call: TRBJ1-5; clone_size: -
cdr3_nt: TGTGCCAGCAGCTTGGCCCCAGGAGGCACTGAAGCTTTCTTT; cdr3_aa: CASSLAPGGTEAFF; d_call: -; v_call: TRBV5-4; j_call: TRBJ1-1; clone_size: -
cdr3_nt: TGCGCCAGCAGCTTGGGGAACAATCAGCCCCAGCATTTT; cdr3_aa: CASSLGNNQPQHF; d_call: -; v_call: TRBV5-1; j_call: TRBJ1-5; clone_size: -
cdr3_nt: TGTGCCAGCAGCTTACTCCGGGAGCAGTTCTTC; cdr3_aa: CASSLLREQFF; d_call: -; v_call: TRBV7-8; j_call: TRBJ2-1; clone_size: -
cdr3_nt: TGCGCCAGCAGTGCCGGCAGTTTGTGGTTCTTC; cdr3_aa: CASSAGSLWFF; d_call: -; v_call: TRBV10-1; j_call: TRBJ2-1; clone_size: -
cdr3_nt: TGTGCCAGCAGCTTTTCTTCGGAAAAACTGTTTTTT; cdr3_aa: CASSFSSEKLFF; d_call: -; v_call: TRBV7-8; j_call: TRBJ1-4; clone_size: -
cdr3_nt: TGCGCCAGCAGTGAGTCTGTGGTGGCCAGAGGAGATACGCAGTATTTT; cdr3_aa: CASSESVVARGDTQYF; d_call: -; v_call: TRBV10-2; j_call: TRBJ2-3; clone_size: -
cdr3_nt: TGTGCCAGCAGTCCAGGGGGTAGATACAATCAGCCCCAGCATTTT; cdr3_aa: CASSPGGRYNQPQHF; d_call: TRBD1; v_call: TRBV6-6; j_call: TRBJ1-5; clone_size: -
cdr3_nt: TGCAGCGTCTCAAAGGGGGGACAGGGCGGCACCGGGGAGCTGTTTTTT; cdr3_aa: CSVSKGGQGGTGELFF; d_call: TRBD1; v_call: TRBV29-1; j_call: TRBJ2-2; clone_size: -
cdr3_nt: TGTGCCAGCAGCTTAGGACAGCGGTATCAGCCCCAGCATTTT; cdr3_aa: CASSLGQRYQPQHF; d_call: -; v_call: TRBV5-6; j_call: TRBJ1-5; clone_size: -
cdr3_nt: TGTGCCAGCAGTGAATTAACAGGGCCCTCCCCGGATACGCAGTATTTT; cdr3_aa: CASSELTGPSPDTQYF; d_call: -; v_call: TRBV25-1; j_call: TRBJ2-3; clone_size: -
cdr3_nt: TGCAGCGTTAGCGGCTCTGGGGCCAACGTCCTGACTTTC; cdr3_aa: CSVSGSGANVLTF; d_call: -; v_call: TRBV29-1; j_call: TRBJ2-6; clone_size: -
cdr3_nt: TGTGCCAGCAGCCAGGACAACTACGAGCAGTACTTC; cdr3_aa: CASSQDNYEQYF; d_call: -; v_call: TRBV7-8; j_call: TRBJ2-7; clone_size: -
cdr3_nt: TGTGCCAGCAGTGAATCGCTCGGACAGAGTATCATGAACACTGAAGCTTTCTTT; cdr3_aa: CASSESLGQSIMNTEAFF; d_call: -; v_call: TRBV25-1; j_call: TRBJ1-1; clone_size: -
cdr3_nt: TGTGCCAGCTCACCAGCATCTGCCAGGGGGTCGGGGGAGCTGTTTTTT; cdr3_aa: CASSPASARGSGELFF; d_call: TRBD1; v_call: TRBV18; j_call: TRBJ2-2; clone_size: -
cdr3_nt: TGTGCCAGTAGTATCTTTCCCCCCGGGGAGCTGTTTTTT; cdr3_aa: CASSIFPPGELFF; d_call: -; v_call: TRBV19; j_call: TRBJ2-2; clone_size: -
cdr3_nt: TGTGCCAGTAGTATGAGGCGGGAGTACTACAATGAGCAGTTCTTC; cdr3_aa: CASSMRREYYNEQFF; d_call: TRBD2; v_call: TRBV19; j_call: TRBJ2-1; clone_size: -
cdr3_nt: TGTGCCAGCAGTTTATATAGGGTAAGTGACACCGGGGAGCTGTTTTTT; cdr3_aa: CASSLYRVSDTGELFF; d_call: -; v_call: TRBV27; j_call: TRBJ2-2; clone_size: -
cdr3_nt: TGTGCCAGCAGTTTGTTCGGGACCACCGGGGAGCTGTTTTTT; cdr3_aa: CASSLFGTTGELFF; d_call: -; v_call: TRBV6-1; j_call: TRBJ2-2; clone_size: -
cdr3_nt: TGTGCCAGCAGCTCAGGGGATCCCCACGTTGAGCAGTTCTTC; cdr3_aa: CASSSGDPHVEQFF; d_call: -; v_call: TRBV5-4; j_call: TRBJ2-1; clone_size: once
cdr3_nt: TGTGCCAGTAGGGGACAGGGGTTCAGGGCAGATACGCAGTATTTT; cdr3_aa: CASRGQGFRADTQYF; d_call: TRBD1; v_call: TRBV19; j_call: TRBJ2-3; clone_size: -
cdr3_nt: TGTGCCAGCAGCCCACACAGGGGGAGGGCCACAGATACGCAGTATTTT; cdr3_aa: CASSPHRGRATDTQYF; d_call: -; v_call: TRBV7-7; j_call: TRBJ2-3; clone_size: -
cdr3_nt: TGTGCCAGCAGCGCCGGGACTAGCGGATACACAGATACGCAGTATTTT; cdr3_aa: CASSAGTSGYTDTQYF; d_call: TRBD2; v_call: TRBV9; j_call: TRBJ2-3; clone_size: -
cdr3_nt: TGTGCCAGCAGTTATGCGCAGACCGGGCCCCAGCATTTT; cdr3_aa: CASSYAQTGPQHF; d_call: -; v_call: TRBV6-5; j_call: TRBJ1-5; clone_size: -
cdr3_nt: TGTGCCAGCATAGAGGGCGCAGGGGGCTTCCAGGGTGTTGGCTACACCTTC; cdr3_aa: CASIEGAGGFQGVGYTF; d_call: TRBD1; v_call: TRBV2; j_call: TRBJ1-2; clone_size: -
cdr3_nt: TGTGCCAGCAGTCCTCCGGACAGGGGCAGCAATCAGCCCCAGCATTTT; cdr3_aa: CASSPPDRGSNQPQHF; d_call: TRBD1; v_call: TRBV2; j_call: TRBJ1-5; clone_size: -
cdr3_nt: TGTGCCAGCCACGCTCGCGCGTGGAGAAGGTCTGGGGCCAACGTCCTGACTTTC; cdr3_aa: CASHARAWRRSGANVLTF; d_call: -; v_call: TRBV6-4; j_call: TRBJ2-6; clone_size: -
cdr3_nt: TGCGCCAGCAGCCAAGAACCGGGGATGAACACTGAAGCTTTCTTT; cdr3_aa: CASSQEPGMNTEAFF; d_call: -; v_call: TRBV4-1; j_call: TRBJ1-1; clone_size: once
cdr3_nt: TGTGCCAGCAGGAAAGGCATGAACACTGAAGCTTTCTTT; cdr3_aa: CASRKGMNTEAFF; d_call: -; v_call: TRBV2; j_call: TRBJ1-1; clone_size: -
cdr3_nt: TGTGCCAGCAGCGTCCGGGGAGGGCCCTCTGAAGCTTTCTTT; cdr3_aa: CASSVRGGPSEAFF; d_call: -; v_call: TRBV5-5; j_call: TRBJ1-1; clone_size: -
cdr3_nt: TGTGCCAGCAGTGCTGGACAGGGATACTCCTACGAGCAGTACTTC; cdr3_aa: CASSAGQGYSYEQYF; d_call: TRBD1; v_call: TRBV6-1; j_call: TRBJ2-7; clone_size: -
cdr3_nt: TGTGCCAGCAGTCGGGACAGGGGCCCGGAGGGCTACACCTTC; cdr3_aa: CASSRDRGPEGYTF; d_call: TRBD1; v_call: TRBV6-5; j_call: TRBJ1-2; clone_size: once
cdr3_nt: TGTGCCAGCAGCCCGAGAGTTCCCAAGAGGGCAGATACGCAGTATTTT; cdr3_aa: CASSPRVPKRADTQYF; d_call: -; v_call: TRBV11-2; j_call: TRBJ2-3; clone_size: -
cdr3_nt: TGTGCCAGCTCAATAGGGGGGCCGAACACTGAAGCTTTCTTT; cdr3_aa: CASSIGGPNTEAFF; d_call: -; v_call: TRBV18; j_call: TRBJ1-1; clone_size: few
cdr3_nt: TGTGCCAGCAGCCAGAATGACGGGACCTACGAGCAGTACTTC; cdr3_aa: CASSQNDGTYEQYF; d_call: -; v_call: TRBV14; j_call: TRBJ2-7; clone_size: -
cdr3_nt: TGTGCCAGCAGAGGGGACAGGGACTATGGCTACACCTTC; cdr3_aa: CASRGDRDYGYTF; d_call: TRBD1; v_call: TRBV6-1; j_call: TRBJ1-2; clone_size: -
cdr3_nt: TGTGCCAGCAGCTTAGTGTATACCGGGGAGCTGTTTTTT; cdr3_aa: CASSLVYTGELFF; d_call: -; v_call: TRBV11-2; j_call: TRBJ2-2; clone_size: -
cdr3_nt: TGTGCCTGGAGCCGTGGACTAGCGGGGGCATACTCCTACGAGCAGTACTTC; cdr3_aa: CAWSRGLAGAYSYEQYF; d_call: TRBD2; v_call: TRBV30; j_call: TRBJ2-7; clone_size: -
cdr3_nt: TGTGCCAGCACAAGGACGCAAGAGACCCAGTACTTC; cdr3_aa: CASTRTQETQYF; d_call: -; v_call: TRBV2; j_call: TRBJ2-5; clone_size: -
cdr3_nt: TGCGCCAGCAGTGAGTCCTCGGGCTCCCCTGAAGCTTTCTTT; cdr3_aa: CASSESSGSPEAFF; d_call: -; v_call: TRBV10-1; j_call: TRBJ1-1; clone_size: -
cdr3_nt: TGTGCCAGCAGTTACAAGGACTCCCAGCAGTTCTTC; cdr3_aa: CASSYKDSQQFF; d_call: -; v_call: TRBV6-6; j_call: TRBJ2-1; clone_size: -
cdr3_nt: TGTGCCACCAGCCGCCGCGGGAACACTGAAGCTTTCTTT; cdr3_aa: CATSRRGNTEAFF; d_call: -; v_call: TRBV15; j_call: TRBJ1-1; clone_size: -
cdr3_nt: TGCGCCAGCAGCCAAGATCCGGGACTAGACCGCTACGAGCAGTACTTC; cdr3_aa: CASSQDPGLDRYEQYF; d_call: TRBD2; v_call: TRBV4-1; j_call: TRBJ2-7; clone_size: -
cdr3_nt: TGTGCCAGCAGCTCGTTTTTAGCGGGGGCGGGTGAGCAGTTCTTC; cdr3_aa: CASSSFLAGAGEQFF; d_call: TRBD2; v_call: TRBV7-3; j_call: TRBJ2-1; clone_size: -
cdr3_nt: TGTGCCAGCAGCTCATTAGGGACGGTGGGCGGCGGGGAGCTGTTTTTT; cdr3_aa: CASSSLGTVGGGELFF; d_call: -; v_call: TRBV7-3; j_call: TRBJ2-2; clone_size: few
cdr3_nt: TGTGCCAGCAGCTTAGGGCGGAACTATGGCTACACCTTC; cdr3_aa: CASSLGRNYGYTF; d_call: -; v_call: TRBV11-2; j_call: TRBJ1-2; clone_size: -